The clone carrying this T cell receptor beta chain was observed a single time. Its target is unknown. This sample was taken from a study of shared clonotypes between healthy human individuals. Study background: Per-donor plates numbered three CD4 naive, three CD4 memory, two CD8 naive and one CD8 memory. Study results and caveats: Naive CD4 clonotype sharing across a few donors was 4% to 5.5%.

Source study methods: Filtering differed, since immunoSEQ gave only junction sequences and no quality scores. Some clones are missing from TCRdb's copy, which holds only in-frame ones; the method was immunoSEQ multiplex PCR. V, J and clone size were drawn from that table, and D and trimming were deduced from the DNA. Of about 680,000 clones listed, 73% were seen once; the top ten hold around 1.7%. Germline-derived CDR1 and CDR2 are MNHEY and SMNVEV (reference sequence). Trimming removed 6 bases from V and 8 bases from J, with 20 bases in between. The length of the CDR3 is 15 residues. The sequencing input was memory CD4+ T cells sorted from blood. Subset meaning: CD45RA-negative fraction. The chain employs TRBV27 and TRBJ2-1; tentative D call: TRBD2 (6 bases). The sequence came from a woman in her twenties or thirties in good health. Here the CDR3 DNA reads TGTGCCAGCAGCCGCTATGGGGGAGGATCAGATGAGCAGTTCTTC. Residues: CASSRYGGGSDEQFF.